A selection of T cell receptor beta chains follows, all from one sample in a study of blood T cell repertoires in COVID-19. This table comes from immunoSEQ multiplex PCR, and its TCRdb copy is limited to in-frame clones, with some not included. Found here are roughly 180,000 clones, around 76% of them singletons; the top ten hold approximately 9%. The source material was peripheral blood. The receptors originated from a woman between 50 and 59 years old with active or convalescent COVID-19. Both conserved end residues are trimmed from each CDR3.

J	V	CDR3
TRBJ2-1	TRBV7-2	ASSLSRGGSNEQF
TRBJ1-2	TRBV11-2	ASSETDSGNYGYT
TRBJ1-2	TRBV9	ASSVSANYGYT
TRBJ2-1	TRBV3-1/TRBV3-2	ASSQNRADEQF
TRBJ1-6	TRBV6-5	ASSSGQGYNSPLH
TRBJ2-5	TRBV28	ASSFGTGGQETQY
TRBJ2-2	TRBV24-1	ATSDFGASGGAGTGELF
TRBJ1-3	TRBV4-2	ASGIGGGWSGNTIY
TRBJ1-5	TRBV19	ASAETGGGQPQH
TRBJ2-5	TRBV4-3	ASSLSLGTSGGAYQETQY
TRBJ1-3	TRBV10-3	AISDRNGNTIY
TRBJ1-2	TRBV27	APEGSTYYGYT
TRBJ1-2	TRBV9	ASSSPGTGSEGYT
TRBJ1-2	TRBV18	ASSLQVDYGYT
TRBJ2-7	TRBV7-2	ASTPGRELAYEQY
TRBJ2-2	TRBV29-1	SARDQTGELF
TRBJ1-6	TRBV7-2	ASSLASDRNNSPLH
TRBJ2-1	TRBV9	ASSPSTSGIDNEQF
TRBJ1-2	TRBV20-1	SAEASGYT
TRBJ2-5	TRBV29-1	SVEDWTSGRARETQY
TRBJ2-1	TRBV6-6	ASSYLTSGGHNEQF
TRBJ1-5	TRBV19	ASSIGQDQPQH
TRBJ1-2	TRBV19	ASSIVLDRVHGYT
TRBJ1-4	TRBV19	ASSETGVTNEKLF
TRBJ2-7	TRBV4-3	ASSQEPSGGNSGVYEQY
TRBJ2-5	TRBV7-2	ASSPRTSGQETQY
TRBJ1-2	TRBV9	ASSNQGGYGYT
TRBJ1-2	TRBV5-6	ASSLVQGTNYGYT
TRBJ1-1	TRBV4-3	ASSQARGATEAF
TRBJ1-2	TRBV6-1	ASSEGYRLYGYT
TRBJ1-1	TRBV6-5	ASSYLERRGGTEAF
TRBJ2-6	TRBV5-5	ASSSAGSRRDLT
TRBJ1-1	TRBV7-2	ASSYTGSGNTEAF
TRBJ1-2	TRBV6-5	ASNAQGAGGYT
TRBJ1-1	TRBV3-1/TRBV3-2	ASSQGTGYGEAF
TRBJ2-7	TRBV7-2	ASSLALAGDGYEQY
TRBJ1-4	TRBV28	ASGAGGTNEKLF
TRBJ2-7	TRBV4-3	ASSQKSQGQGYEQY
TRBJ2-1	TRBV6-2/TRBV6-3	ASSYPGNEQF
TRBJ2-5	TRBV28	ASSYRGLAGKETQY
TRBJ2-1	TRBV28	ASSLLAGGLVNEQF
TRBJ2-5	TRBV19	ASSMGGAETQY
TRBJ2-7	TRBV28	ASFEGGAYEQY
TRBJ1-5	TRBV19	ASSIVVGQLAQPQH
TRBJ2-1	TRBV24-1	ATSDQRLAGPNNEQF
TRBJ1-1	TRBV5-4	ASSPTPSNMNTEAF
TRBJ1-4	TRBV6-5	ASTGTGVWGEKLF
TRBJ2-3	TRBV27	ASRSSGRGAGTDTQY
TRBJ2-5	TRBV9	ASSDSGDRGRTQY
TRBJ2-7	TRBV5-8	ASSWAPGQNSYEQY
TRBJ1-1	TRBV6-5	ASSYGDREAF
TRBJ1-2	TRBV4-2	ASSQTRQGNSYT
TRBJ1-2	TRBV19	ASSITQGSYSGYT
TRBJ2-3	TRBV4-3	ASSQEASGGYNTDTQY
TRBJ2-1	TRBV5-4	ASRQDWTRGLEQF
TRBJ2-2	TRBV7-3	ASSPRVGRAGELF
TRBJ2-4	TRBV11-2	ASSSDRGDIQY
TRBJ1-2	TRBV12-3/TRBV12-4	ASKGQGVGYT
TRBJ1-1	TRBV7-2	ASSRGNSGTEAF
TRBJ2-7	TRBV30	AWSRFRASGGPTSYEQY